This T cell receptor beta chain was captured in a study of early T cells in non-severe SARS-CoV-2 infection. TCRdb used MiXCR to reprocess the 5' RACE reads, holding one entry per CDR3 protein. Of about 63,000 distinct CDR3 sequences detected, under 15% appear once; the ten largest clones hold approximately 4.6%. A few counts support this clonotype. Germline lookup yields CDR1 MNHEY and CDR2 SMNVEV (reference sequence). Unmatched junction bases numbered 9, after V lost 6 bases and J lost 1 base. The CDR3 is 18 residues long. Sequenced: whole blood. The chain carries TRBV27 and TRBJ2-3, with 14 bases aligning to TRBD2. The receptor was isolated from an adult who was a healthcare worker with PCR-confirmed SARS-CoV-2 infection or an uninfected control (not recorded which). CDR3 residues: CASSPGLAGAPRTDTQYF. As DNA, the CDR3 is TGTGCCAGCAGCCCGGGACTAGCGGGGGCCCCGCGCACAGATACGCAGTATTTT.